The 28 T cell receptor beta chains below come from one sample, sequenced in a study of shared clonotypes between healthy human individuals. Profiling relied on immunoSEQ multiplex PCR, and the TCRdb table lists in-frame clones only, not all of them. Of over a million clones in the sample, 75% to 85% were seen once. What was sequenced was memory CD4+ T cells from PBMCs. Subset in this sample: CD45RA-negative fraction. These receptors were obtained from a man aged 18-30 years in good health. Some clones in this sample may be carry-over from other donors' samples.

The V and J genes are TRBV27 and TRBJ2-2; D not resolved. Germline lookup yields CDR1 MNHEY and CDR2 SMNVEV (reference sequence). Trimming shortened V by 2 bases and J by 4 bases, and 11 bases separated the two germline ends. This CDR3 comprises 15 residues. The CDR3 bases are TGTGCCAGCAGTTTAGTCACCCCGACCACCGGGGAGCTGTTTTTT. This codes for CASSLVTPTTGELFF.

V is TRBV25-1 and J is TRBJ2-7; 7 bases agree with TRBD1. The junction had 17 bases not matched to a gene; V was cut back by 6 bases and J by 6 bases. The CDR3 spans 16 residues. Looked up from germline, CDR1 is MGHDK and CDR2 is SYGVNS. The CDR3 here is CASSSTPGQASIEQYF. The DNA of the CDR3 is TGTGCCAGCAGCTCTACCCCCGGACAGGCAAGTATCGAGCAGTACTTC.

Written as DNA, the CDR3 is TGTGCCAGTAGCCCGGGAAGATCGGGTGGCTACACCTTC. It translates to CASSPGRSGGYTF. The chain recombines TRBV19 with TRBJ1-2, with unresolved D. Trimming removed 6 bases at V and 7 bases at J, with 15 bases between. Germline assignment: CDR1 LNHDA and CDR2 SQIVND (reference sequence). The length of the CDR3 is 13 residues. Combining the CDR3 with reference TRBV19 and TRBJ1-2 gives the whole variable domain DGGITQSPKYLFRKEGQNVTLSCEQNLNHDAMYWYRQDPGQGLRLIYYSQIVNDFQKGDIAEGYSVSREKKESFPLTVTSAQKNPTAFYLCASSPGRSGGYTFGSGTRLTVV.

The CDR3 coding sequence is TGCGCCAGCGGCCAGACAGGACCTAATGAAAAACTGTTTTTT. Protein: CASGQTGPNEKLFF. The gene calls are TRBV5-1 and TRBJ1-4; possible D gene TRBD1, 6 bases. The CDR3 runs 14 residues. V shed 7 bases and J shed 3 bases, with 13 bases lying between them. Germline CDR1 SGHRS, CDR2 YFSETQ.

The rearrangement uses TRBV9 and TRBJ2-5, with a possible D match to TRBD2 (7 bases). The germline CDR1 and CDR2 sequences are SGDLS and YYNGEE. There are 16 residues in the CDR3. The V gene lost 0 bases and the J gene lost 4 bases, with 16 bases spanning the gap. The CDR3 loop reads CASSVAGRARGETQYF. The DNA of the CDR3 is TGTGCCAGCAGCGTAGCTGGGAGGGCCAGGGGAGAGACCCAGTACTTC.

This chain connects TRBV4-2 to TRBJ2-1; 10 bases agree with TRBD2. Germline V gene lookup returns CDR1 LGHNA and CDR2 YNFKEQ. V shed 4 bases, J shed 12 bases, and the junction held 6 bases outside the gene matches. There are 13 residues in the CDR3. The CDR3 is CASSPFSGGWQFF. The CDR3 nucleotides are TGTGCCAGCAGCCCGTTTAGCGGGGGGTGGCAGTTCTTC.

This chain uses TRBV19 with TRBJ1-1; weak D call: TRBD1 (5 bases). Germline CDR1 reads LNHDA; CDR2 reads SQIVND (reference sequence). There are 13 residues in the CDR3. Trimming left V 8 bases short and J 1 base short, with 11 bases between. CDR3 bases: TGTGCCAGTGGGGGACTGTCGAACACTGAAGCTTTCTTT. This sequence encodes CASGGLSNTEAFF. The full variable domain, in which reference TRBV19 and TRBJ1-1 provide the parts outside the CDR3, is DGGITQSPKYLFRKEGQNVTLSCEQNLNHDAMYWYRQDPGQGLRLIYYSQIVNDFQKGDIAEGYSVSREKKESFPLTVTSAQKNPTAFYLCASGGLSNTEAFFGQGTRLTVV.

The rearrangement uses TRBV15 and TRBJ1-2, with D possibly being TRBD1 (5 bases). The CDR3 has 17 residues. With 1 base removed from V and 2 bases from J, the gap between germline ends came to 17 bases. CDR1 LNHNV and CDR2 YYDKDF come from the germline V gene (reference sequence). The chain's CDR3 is CATSRGGSRGANYGYTF. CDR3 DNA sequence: TGTGCCACCAGCAGAGGGGGGTCAAGGGGCGCGAACTATGGCTACACCTTC.

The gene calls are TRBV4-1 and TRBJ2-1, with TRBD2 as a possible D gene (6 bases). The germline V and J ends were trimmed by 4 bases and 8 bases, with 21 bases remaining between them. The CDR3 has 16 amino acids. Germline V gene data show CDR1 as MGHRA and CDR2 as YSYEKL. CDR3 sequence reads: CASSPMGGGLLYEQFF. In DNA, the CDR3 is TGCGCCAGCAGCCCAATGGGAGGAGGGTTGTTATATGAGCAGTTCTTC.

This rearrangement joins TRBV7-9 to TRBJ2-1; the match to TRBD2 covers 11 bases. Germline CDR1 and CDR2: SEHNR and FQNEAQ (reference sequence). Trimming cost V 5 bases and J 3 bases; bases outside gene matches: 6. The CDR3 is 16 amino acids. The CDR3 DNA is TGTGCCAGCAGCCTAGGACTAGCGGGCCTCTACAATGAGCAGTTCTTC. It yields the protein CASSLGLAGLYNEQFF.

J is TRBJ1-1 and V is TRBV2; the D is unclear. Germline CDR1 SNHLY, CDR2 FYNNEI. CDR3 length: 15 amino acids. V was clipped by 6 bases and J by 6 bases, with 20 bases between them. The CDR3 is CASSAKVLSGAEAFF. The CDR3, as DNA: TGTGCCAGCAGCGCCAAGGTTCTCTCTGGGGCTGAAGCTTTCTTT. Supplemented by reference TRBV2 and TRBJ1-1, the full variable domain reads EPEVTQTPSHQVTQMGQEVILRCVPISNHLYFYWYRQILGQKVEFLVSFYNNEISEKSEIFDDQFSVERPDGSNFTLKIRSTKLEDSAMYFCASSAKVLSGAEAFFGQGTRLTVV.

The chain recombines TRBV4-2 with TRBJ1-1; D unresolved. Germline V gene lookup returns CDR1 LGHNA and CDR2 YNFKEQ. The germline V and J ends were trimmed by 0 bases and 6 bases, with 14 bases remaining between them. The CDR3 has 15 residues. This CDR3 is CASSQDLALGSEAFF. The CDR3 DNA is TGTGCCAGCAGCCAAGATCTGGCACTGGGGTCTGAAGCTTTCTTT.

The CDR3, as DNA: TGTGCCAGCAGGGTCGGGCTGAACAATGAGCAGTTCTTC. Encoded protein: CASRVGLNNEQFF. The V call is TRBV7-2, the J call TRBJ2-1, with no clear D. The germline V gene encodes CDR1 SGHTA and CDR2 FQGNSA. The CDR3 covers 13 residues. The V end was cut by 6 bases, the J end by 5 bases, with 11 bases between. The variable domain in full, with the rest retrieved from reference TRBV7-2 and TRBJ2-1, is GAGVSQSPSNKVTEKGKDVELRCDPISGHTALYWYRQSLGQGLEFLIYFQGNSAPDKSGLPSDRFSAERTGGSVSTLTIQRTQQEDSAVYLCASRVGLNNEQFFGPGTRLTVL.

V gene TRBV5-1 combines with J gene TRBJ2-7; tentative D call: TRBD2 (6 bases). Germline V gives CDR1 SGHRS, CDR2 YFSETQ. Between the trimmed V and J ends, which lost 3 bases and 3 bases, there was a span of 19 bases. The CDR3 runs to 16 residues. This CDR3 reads CASSSAGLTVVYEQYF. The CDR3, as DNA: TGCGCCAGCAGCTCCGCGGGACTCACGGTGGTCTACGAGCAGTACTTC. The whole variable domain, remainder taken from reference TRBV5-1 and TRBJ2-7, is KAGVTQTPRYLIKTRGQQVTLSCSPISGHRSVSWYQQTPGQGLQFLFEYFSETQRNKGNFPGRFSGRQFSNSRSEMNVSTLELGDSALYLCASSSAGLTVVYEQYFGPGTRLTVT.

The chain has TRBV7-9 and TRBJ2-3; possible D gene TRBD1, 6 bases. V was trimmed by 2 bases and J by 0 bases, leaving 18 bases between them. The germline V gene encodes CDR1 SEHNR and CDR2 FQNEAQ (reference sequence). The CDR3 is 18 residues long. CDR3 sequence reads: CASSLTISWGPSTDTQYF. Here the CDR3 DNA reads TGTGCCAGCAGCTTAACAATCTCGTGGGGGCCTAGCACAGATACGCAGTATTTT.

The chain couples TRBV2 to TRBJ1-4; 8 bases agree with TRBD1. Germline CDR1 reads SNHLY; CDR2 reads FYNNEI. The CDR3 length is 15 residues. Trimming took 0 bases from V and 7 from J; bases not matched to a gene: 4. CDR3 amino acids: CASSEAQGAGEKLFF. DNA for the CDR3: TGTGCCAGCAGTGAAGCGCAGGGGGCCGGTGAAAAACTGTTTTTT.

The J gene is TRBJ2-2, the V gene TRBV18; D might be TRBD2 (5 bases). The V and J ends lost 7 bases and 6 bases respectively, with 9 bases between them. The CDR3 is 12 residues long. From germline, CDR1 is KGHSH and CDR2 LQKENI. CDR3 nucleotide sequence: TGTGCCAGCTTCGGGGATGCCGGGGAGCTGTTTTTT. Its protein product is CASFGDAGELFF.

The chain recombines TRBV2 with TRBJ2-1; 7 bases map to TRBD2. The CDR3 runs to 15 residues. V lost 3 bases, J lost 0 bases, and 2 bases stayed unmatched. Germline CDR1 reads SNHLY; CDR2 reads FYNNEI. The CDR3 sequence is CASSERGTSYNEQFF. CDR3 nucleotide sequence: TGTGCCAGCAGTGAGCGGGGGACCTCCTACAATGAGCAGTTCTTC.

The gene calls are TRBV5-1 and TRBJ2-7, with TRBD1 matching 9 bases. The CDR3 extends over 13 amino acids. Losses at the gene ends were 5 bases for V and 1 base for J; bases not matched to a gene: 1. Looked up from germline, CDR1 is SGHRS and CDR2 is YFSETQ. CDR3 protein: CASRTGGSYEQYF. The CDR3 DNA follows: TGCGCCAGCAGGACAGGGGGTTCCTACGAGCAGTACTTC.

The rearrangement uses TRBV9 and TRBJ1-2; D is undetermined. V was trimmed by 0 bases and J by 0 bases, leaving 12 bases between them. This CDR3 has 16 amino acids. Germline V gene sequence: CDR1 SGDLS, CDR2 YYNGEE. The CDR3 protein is CASSVDKFPTNYGYTF. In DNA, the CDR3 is TGTGCCAGCAGCGTAGATAAGTTCCCGACTAACTATGGCTACACCTTC.

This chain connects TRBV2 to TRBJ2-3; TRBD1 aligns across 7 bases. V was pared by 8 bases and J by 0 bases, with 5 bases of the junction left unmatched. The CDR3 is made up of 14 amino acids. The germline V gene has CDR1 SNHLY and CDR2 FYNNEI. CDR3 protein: CASAGTASTDTQYF. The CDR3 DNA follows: TGTGCCAGCGCCGGGACAGCTAGCACAGATACGCAGTATTTT.

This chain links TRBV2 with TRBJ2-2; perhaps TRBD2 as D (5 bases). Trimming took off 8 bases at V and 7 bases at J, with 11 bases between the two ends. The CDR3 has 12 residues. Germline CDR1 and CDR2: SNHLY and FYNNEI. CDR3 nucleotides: TGTGCCAGCTCTAAACTAGGCGGGGAGCTGTTTTTT. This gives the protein CASSKLGGELFF.

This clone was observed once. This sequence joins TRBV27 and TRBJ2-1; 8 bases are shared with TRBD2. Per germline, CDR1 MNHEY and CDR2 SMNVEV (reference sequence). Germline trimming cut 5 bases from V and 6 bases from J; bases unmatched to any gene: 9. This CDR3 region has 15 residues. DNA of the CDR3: TGTGCCAGCAGTAACGGGAGGGCCGAGGTCAATGAGCAGTTCTTC. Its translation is CASSNGRAEVNEQFF.

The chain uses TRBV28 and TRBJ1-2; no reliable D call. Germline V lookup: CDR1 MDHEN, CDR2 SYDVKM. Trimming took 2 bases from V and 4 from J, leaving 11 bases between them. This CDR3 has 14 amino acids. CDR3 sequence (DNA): TGTGCCAGCAGTTTAGAGGGTCGGAGCTATGGCTACACCTTC. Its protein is CASSLEGRSYGYTF.

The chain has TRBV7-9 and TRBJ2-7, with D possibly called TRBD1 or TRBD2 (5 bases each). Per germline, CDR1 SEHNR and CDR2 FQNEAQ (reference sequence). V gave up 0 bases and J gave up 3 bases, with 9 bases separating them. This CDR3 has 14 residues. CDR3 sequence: CASSLAGDHYEQYF. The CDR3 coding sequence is TGTGCCAGCAGCTTAGCCGGGGACCACTACGAGCAGTACTTC.

In DNA form, the CDR3 reads TGCGCCAGCAGTCAATCCCTCCGTGGGAGGGGGCGATGTTACGGAAACACCATATATTTT. Protein sequence: CASSQSLRGRGRCYGNTIYF. J is TRBJ1-3 and V is TRBV23-1, with 7 bases fitting TRBD1. TRBV23-1 is recorded as an ORF, its role being uncertain. This CDR3 is built from 20 residues. The ends lost 0 bases at V and 4 bases at J; junction bases unmatched: 18.

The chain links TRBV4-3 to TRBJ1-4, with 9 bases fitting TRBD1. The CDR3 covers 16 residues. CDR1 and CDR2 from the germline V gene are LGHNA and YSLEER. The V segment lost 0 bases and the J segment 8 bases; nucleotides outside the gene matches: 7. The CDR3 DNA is TGCGCCAGCAGCCAAGAAGGTGGGGACAGGGACGAAAAACTGTTTTTT. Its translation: CASSQEGGDRDEKLFF.

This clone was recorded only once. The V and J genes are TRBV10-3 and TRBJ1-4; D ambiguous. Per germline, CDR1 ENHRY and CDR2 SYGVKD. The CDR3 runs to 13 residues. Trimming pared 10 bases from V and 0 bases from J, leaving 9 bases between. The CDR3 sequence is CATQQTTNEKLFF. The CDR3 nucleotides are TGTGCCACCCAACAGACAACTAATGAAAAACTGTTTTTT.